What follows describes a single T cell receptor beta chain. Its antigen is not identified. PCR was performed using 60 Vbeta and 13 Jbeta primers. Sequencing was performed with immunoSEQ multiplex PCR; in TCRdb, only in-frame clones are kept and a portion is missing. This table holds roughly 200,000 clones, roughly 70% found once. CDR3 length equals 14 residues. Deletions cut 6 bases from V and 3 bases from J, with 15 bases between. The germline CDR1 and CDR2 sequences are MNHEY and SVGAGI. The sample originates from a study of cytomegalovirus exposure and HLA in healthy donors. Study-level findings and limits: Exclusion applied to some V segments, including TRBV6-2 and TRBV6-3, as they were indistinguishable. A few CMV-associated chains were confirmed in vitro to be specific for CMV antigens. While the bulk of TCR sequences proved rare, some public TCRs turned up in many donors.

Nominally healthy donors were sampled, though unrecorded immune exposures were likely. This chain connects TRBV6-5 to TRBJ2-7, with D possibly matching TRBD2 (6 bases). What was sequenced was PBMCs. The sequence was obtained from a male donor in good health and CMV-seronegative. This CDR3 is CASSSRDLDYEQYF. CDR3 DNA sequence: TGTGCCAGCAGCTCCCGGGACTTAGACTACGAGCAGTACTTC.